One and the same sample provided the 12 T cell receptor beta chains below, sequenced in a study of blood T cell repertoires in COVID-19. Assay: immunoSEQ multiplex PCR; the TCRdb copy retains only in-frame clones and omits some. The profile shows 310,000 or so clones, 70% to 90% of them singletons. The material sequenced was peripheral blood. These receptor sequences come from a woman between 25 and 40 years old who had recovered from COVID-19.

V is TRBV5-8 and J is TRBJ1-1; no definite D call. Deletions cut 0 bases from V and 11 bases from J, with 11 bases between. The CDR3 contains 12 residues. Germline CDR1 and CDR2: SGHTS and YDEGEE. CDR3 nucleotide sequence: TGTGCCAGCAGCTTGGGCGGGGAATTGGCTTTCTTT. It yields the protein CASSLGGELAFF.

The chain joins TRBV13 to TRBJ2-2; 8 bases map to TRBD2. V dropped 0 bases and J dropped 4; count of bases not matched to a gene: 4. CDR3 length: 16 residues. Germline V gene data show CDR1 as PRHDT and CDR2 as FYEKMQ (reference sequence). In DNA form, the CDR3 reads TGTGCCAGCAGCTTAGGCCGGGGGGGGACCACCGGGGAGCTGTTTTTT. This gives the protein CASSLGRGGTTGELFF.

The genes are TRBV27 and TRBJ1-6; TRBD1 aligns across 7 bases. The CDR3 has 16 amino acids. V was clipped by 2 bases and J by 10 bases; unmatched bases: 11. The germline V gene has CDR1 MNHEY and CDR2 SMNVEV (reference sequence). The CDR3 sequence is CASSLDPTGIESPLHF. CDR3 nucleotide sequence: TGTGCCAGCAGTTTAGACCCGACAGGGATCGAGTCACCCCTCCACTTT.

Here the CDR3 DNA reads TGTGCCAGCAGAGGGGTTAAGGAAAAACTGTTTTTT. Translation: CASRGVKEKLFF. The chain is built from TRBV27 and TRBJ1-4; D possibly corresponds to TRBD1 (5 bases). CDR1 is MNHEY, CDR2 SMNVEV, per germline (reference sequence). Between the trimmed V and J ends, which lost 6 bases and 8 bases, there was a span of 10 bases. The CDR3 covers 12 residues.

The rearrangement links TRBV19 to TRBJ2-1, with TRBD2 matching over 11 bases. The junction had 6 bases not matched to a gene; V was cut back by 1 base and J by 7 bases. Germline lookup yields CDR1 LNHDA and CDR2 SQIVND (reference sequence). The CDR3 runs 16 residues. The CDR3 sequence is CASSIGGTSGRNEQFF. The CDR3 DNA is TGTGCCAGTAGTATAGGGGGAACTAGCGGGAGAAATGAGCAGTTCTTC.

The chain has TRBV5-1 and TRBJ1-2, with TRBD1 matching over 10 bases. The CDR3 is 17 amino acids. Germline CDR1 and CDR2: SGHRS and YFSETQ. Trimming took 4 bases from V and 2 from J; bases not matched to a gene: 11. The CDR3 region is CASSLDRDRGSNYGYTF. CDR3 nucleotides: TGCGCCAGCAGCCTGGACCGGGACAGGGGATCGAACTATGGCTACACCTTC.

This clone turned up a few times. V gene TRBV5-1 combines with J gene TRBJ1-1; TRBD1 is a possible D gene (5 bases). Germline CDR1 is SGHRS and CDR2 is YFSETQ. This CDR3 has 15 amino acids. V was trimmed by 4 bases and J by 1 base, leaving 14 bases between them. The CDR3 DNA is TGCGCCAGCAGCAAACTTAGTACAGGGAACACTGAAGCTTTCTTT. Translated, it gives CASSKLSTGNTEAFF.

Regarding this clone: The sample has other DNA sequences that encode this CDR3 too. The genes are TRBV28 and TRBJ1-1; maybe TRBD1 (6 bases). CDR3 size: 14 residues. The V end was cut by 6 bases, the J end by 1 base, with 12 bases between. Germline CDR1 and CDR2: MDHEN and SYDVKM. The CDR3 loop reads CASSPPTGNTEAFF. CDR3 sequence (DNA): TGTGCCAGCAGCCCCCCGACAGGGAACACTGAAGCTTTCTTT.

The rearrangement joins TRBV12-5 to TRBJ1-1, with TRBD1 matching 7 bases. Trimming removed 7 bases from V and 5 bases from J; junction bases left unmatched: 25. This CDR3 contains 19 residues. Germline V gene sequence: CDR1 LGHNT, CDR2 FRNRAP. In nucleotides, the CDR3 is TGTGCTAGTGCCCCGCAAAACAGGGGCCTTCTTCCCTACACGACTGAAGCTTTCTTT. This translates into CASAPQNRGLLPYTTEAFF.

The chain couples TRBV19 to TRBJ1-1, with D unresolved. V gave up 5 bases and J gave up 4 bases, with 5 bases separating them. Germline V lookup: CDR1 LNHDA, CDR2 SQIVND (reference sequence). This CDR3 spans 11 amino acids. The CDR3 here is CASSFSTEAFF. The CDR3 coding sequence is TGTGCCAGTAGTTTCAGCACTGAAGCTTTCTTT.

The rearrangement links TRBV18 to TRBJ1-1; 8 nucleotides line up with TRBD1. After removal of 0 bases from V and 11 bases from J, the junction contained 11 bases not matched to a gene. This CDR3 has 15 residues. Germline V gene data show CDR1 as KGHSH and CDR2 as LQKENI. The CDR3 loop is CASSPPGQGVNRAFF. CDR3 sequence (DNA): TGTGCCAGCTCACCACCAGGACAGGGAGTGAATCGGGCTTTCTTT.

The chain recombines TRBV6-5 with TRBJ2-7, with 9 bases identical to TRBD1. There are 13 residues in the CDR3. The V segment lost 6 bases and the J segment 4 bases; nucleotides outside the gene matches: 4. Germline CDR1 reads MNHEY; CDR2 reads SVGAGI. The CDR3 sequence: CASSPGTGYEQYF. The DNA for the CDR3 is TGTGCCAGCAGCCCCGGGACAGGGTACGAGCAGTACTTC.